This T cell receptor beta chain comes out of a study of T cells in women clearing cervical HPV infection. After removal of 7 bases from V and 7 bases from J, the junction contained 7 bases not matched to a gene. This CDR3 region has 13 residues. From germline, CDR1 is LNHDA and CDR2 SQIVND (reference sequence). Comment on this clone: The CDR3 extends 3 residues past the end of the read, so its final part is completed from the germline J gene.

Here immunoSEQ multiplex PCR was the method, and the copy in TCRdb shows in-frame clones only, minus some. The repertoire table contains around 20,000 clones. The rearrangement joins TRBV19 to TRBJ2-1, with 7 nucleotides matching TRBD1. The receptor was isolated from a woman aged 18 to 75 with a cervical HPV16 infection that either progressed to CIN3+ or cleared (not recorded which). Sequenced input: blood buffy coat. The CDR3 bases that were read are TGTGCCAGTAAGACGGACAGGACAAATGAG. Translating gives CASKTDRTNE. In full, the CDR3 is CASKTDRTNEQFF.